A single sample is the source of the 22 T cell receptor beta chains below, sequenced in a study of CD8 T cells in Susac syndrome. Random hexamers were used to reverse transcribe about 0.5 to 1 ug of RNA. TCRdb itself ran the immunoSEQ multiplex PCR reads through MiXCR, one entry per CDR3 protein. The sample yields about 160,000 distinct CDR3 sequences, under 95% seen once. The source material was CD4+ T cells from PBMCs. The source of these receptors is a human donor in good health.

The chain employs TRBV11-2 and TRBJ2-7; a weak D match, TRBD1 (6 bases). CDR3 length: 14 residues. V was shortened by 4 bases and J by 1 base, with 11 bases between the two germline ends. CDR1 and CDR2 from the germline V gene are SGHAT and FQNNGV. The CDR3 reads CASSSGDLSYEQYF. The DNA for the CDR3 is TGTGCCAGCAGCTCAGGGGATTTGTCCTACGAGCAGTACTTC.

The chain joins TRBV5-1 to TRBJ2-7; D is uncertain. The CDR3 covers 14 residues. Germline CDR1 is SGHRS and CDR2 is YFSETQ. With 4 bases removed from V and 2 bases from J, the gap between germline ends came to 13 bases. In nucleotides, the CDR3 is TGCGCCAGCAGCCAATACTCTTACACCTACGAGCAGTACTTC. Translation gives CASSQYSYTYEQYF.

This clonotype has only one observation. The rearrangement joins TRBV2 to TRBJ1-5; 8 nucleotides match TRBD1. V gave up 3 bases and J gave up 2 bases; unmatched junction bases: 0. Germline loops: CDR1 SNHLY, CDR2 FYNNEI. The CDR3 has 14 amino acids. CDR3 protein: CASSEGQGNQPQHF. CDR3 sequence (DNA): TGTGCCAGCAGTGAGGGACAGGGCAATCAGCCCCAGCATTTT. The full variable domain, in which reference TRBV2 and TRBJ1-5 provide the parts outside the CDR3, is EPEVTQTPSHQVTQMGQEVILRCVPISNHLYFYWYRQILGQKVEFLVSFYNNEISEKSEIFDDQFSVERPDGSNFTLKIRSTKLEDSAMYFCASSEGQGNQPQHFGDGTRLSIL.

V usage is TRBV2 and J usage is TRBJ2-5, with TRBD1 matching 9 bases. The V segment lost 5 bases and the J segment 3 bases; nucleotides outside the gene matches: 7. Germline V gives CDR1 SNHLY, CDR2 FYNNEI. CDR3 length: 15 amino acids. CDR3 protein: CASSPPGQGKETQYF. The CDR3 DNA reads TGTGCCAGCAGTCCTCCGGGACAGGGTAAAGAGACCCAGTACTTC.

The chain carries TRBV7-9 and TRBJ1-5; D is ambiguous. V lost 4 bases, J lost 9 bases, and 13 bases lay in between. The CDR3 consists of 13 residues. Germline lookup yields CDR1 SEHNR and CDR2 FQNEAQ (reference sequence). The CDR3 reads CASSSEGRTPQHF. CDR3 DNA: TGTGCCAGCAGCTCTGAAGGGCGTACGCCCCAGCATTTT. Combining the CDR3 with reference TRBV7-9 and TRBJ1-5 gives the whole variable domain DTGVSQNPRHKITKRGQNVTFRCDPISEHNRLYWYRQTLGQGPEFLTYFQNEAQLEKSRLLSDRFSAERPKGSFSTLEIQRTEQGDSAMYLCASSSEGRTPQHFGDGTRLSIL.

V and J are TRBV2 and TRBJ1-5; D is unclear. The germline CDR1 and CDR2 sequences are SNHLY and FYNNEI. Trimming removed 6 bases from V and 1 base from J, with 13 bases in between. The CDR3 runs 15 residues. CDR3 bases: TGTGCCAGCAGCCCCTTAGACGGGAGCAATCAGCCCCAGCATTTT. Translated, it gives CASSPLDGSNQPQHF.

The gene calls are TRBV28 and TRBJ2-1, with D maybe TRBD1 (6 bases). The V end lost 10 bases, the J end lost 9 bases, and 16 bases lay between the germline ends. This CDR3 region has 12 residues. CDR1 is MDHEN and CDR2 is SYDVKM in the germline V gene. CDR3 residues: CAITGGGGEQFF. The CDR3 DNA is TGTGCCATCACCGGTGGGGGCGGTGAGCAGTTCTTC.

This sequence joins TRBV7-2 and TRBJ2-7; 10 bases match TRBD2. Germline CDR1 SGHTA, CDR2 FQGNSA. Trimming at V came to 6 bases and at J to 6 bases, leaving 11 bases not matched to a gene. The CDR3 runs to 15 residues. The CDR3: CASSSRLAGGGEQYF. The DNA for the CDR3 is TGTGCCAGCAGTTCAAGGTTAGCGGGAGGCGGCGAGCAGTACTTC.

This clonotype showed up just once. The V call is TRBV7-8, the J call TRBJ2-5, with 9 positions matching TRBD2. Trimming removed 5 bases from V and 2 bases from J; junction bases left unmatched: 6. Germline loops: CDR1 SGHVS, CDR2 FQNEAQ. This CDR3 spans 15 amino acids. The CDR3: CASSNSGRGQETQYF. CDR3 DNA: TGTGCCAGCAGCAATAGCGGGAGAGGGCAAGAGACCCAGTACTTC. Full variable domain (missing parts from reference TRBV7-8 and TRBJ2-5): GAGVSQSPRYKVAKRGQDVALRCDPISGHVSLFWYQQALGQGPEFLTYFQNEAQLDKSGLPSDRFFAERPEGSVSTLKIQRTQQEDSAVYLCASSNSGRGQETQYFGPGTRLLVL.

The rearrangement uses TRBV10-3 and TRBJ2-2; 10 bases fit TRBD2. V lost 5 bases and J lost 6; bases outside the gene matches: 3. The CDR3 has 14 residues. CDR1 is ENHRY and CDR2 is SYGVKD in the germline V gene. The CDR3 DNA reads as TGTGCCATCAGTCCGGGACTAGCGCCCGGGGAGCTGTTTTTT. Encoded protein: CAISPGLAPGELFF.

The CDR3 spells CASSPLGDVRSSGANVLTF. The CDR3 DNA sequence: TGTGCCAGCAGCCCCCTAGGGGACGTACGTAGCTCTGGGGCCAACGTCCTGACTTTC. The gene calls are TRBV14 and TRBJ2-6; either TRBD1 or TRBD2 may fit D (5 bases each). The CDR3 has 19 amino acids. Germline assignment: CDR1 SGHDN and CDR2 FVKESK. The ends were cut back, 4 bases at V and 0 bases at J, with 19 bases in the middle.

With respect to this clonotype: Lacking the conserved final phenylalanine or tryptophan, this CDR3 likely reflects a read error. This chain connects TRBV5-1 to TRBJ2-7, with TRBD1 identical over 12 bases. This CDR3 has 15 residues. The germline gives CDR1 SGHRS, CDR2 YFSETQ. The J segment lost 4 bases and the V segment lost 5 bases, leaving 7 bases of the junction unmatched. The CDR3 reads CASSQGGQGAYEQYL. CDR3 nucleotides: TGCGCCAGCAGTCAAGGGGGACAGGGGGCTTACGAGCAGTACCTC.

V and J are TRBV10-3 and TRBJ2-2, with 7 bases matching TRBD2. Trimming removed 0 bases from V and 4 bases from J; junction bases left unmatched: 2. Germline-derived CDR1 and CDR2 are ENHRY and SYGVKD. This CDR3 contains 15 residues. The DNA of the CDR3 is TGTGCCATCAGTGAGTCGGGGAGGGCCACCGGGGAGCTGTTTTTT. As protein: CAISESGRATGELFF.

This clonotype showed up just once. The V gene is TRBV28, the J gene TRBJ2-1; tentatively, D is TRBD2 (6 bases). Germline V gene lookup returns CDR1 MDHEN and CDR2 SYDVKM. The V and J ends lost 3 bases and 4 bases respectively, with 10 bases between them. The CDR3 is 14 amino acids. The CDR3 DNA follows: TGTGCCAGCAGTTTCTATAGCGGTTACAATGAGCAGTTCTTC. This sequence encodes CASSFYSGYNEQFF.

The CDR3 is CASSSGVRGTLNTEAFF. The CDR3 bases are TGTGCCAGCAGCTCCGGGGTGAGAGGGACATTGAACACTGAAGCTTTCTTT. The gene calls are TRBV7-8 and TRBJ1-1; a possible D gene is TRBD1 (6 bases). CDR3 size: 17 residues. V lost 4 bases and J 0 bases, leaving 18 bases between the germline ends. Germline V gene data show CDR1 as SGHVS and CDR2 as FQNEAQ.

The genes are TRBV27 and TRBJ2-7, with TRBD1 matching over 9 bases. Germline V gives CDR1 MNHEY, CDR2 SMNVEV (reference sequence). CDR3 size: 13 residues. After removal of 8 bases from V and 2 bases from J, the junction contained 4 bases not matched to a gene. CDR3 residues: CASGGTGPYEQYF. CDR3 bases: TGTGCCAGCGGGGGGACAGGGCCCTACGAGCAGTACTTC.

This chain connects TRBV29-1 to TRBJ2-5; D call uncertain. The length of the CDR3 is 14 residues. Trimming left V 3 bases short and J 1 base short, with 12 bases between. Germline-derived CDR1 and CDR2 are SQVTM and ANQGSEA. The CDR3: CSVEFRSPQETQYF. The CDR3 bases are TGCAGCGTTGAGTTCCGGAGTCCCCAAGAGACCCAGTACTTC.

The rearrangement joins TRBV12-3 or TRBV12-4 to TRBJ1-1; no firm D call. Deletions cut 2 bases from V and 4 bases from J, with 8 bases between. CDR3 length: 13 amino acids. The CDR3, as DNA: TGTGCCAGCAGTTTAACCCGGTCCACTGAAGCTTTCTTT. This codes for CASSLTRSTEAFF.

The rearrangement joins TRBV5-1 to TRBJ2-5; D not certain. Trimming cost V 2 bases and J 5 bases, with 7 bases left between them. The CDR3 is made up of 12 amino acids. Germline V gene lookup returns CDR1 SGHRS and CDR2 YFSETQ. CDR3 sequence: CASSFLGETQYF. CDR3 DNA: TGCGCCAGCAGCTTTCTGGGGGAGACCCAGTACTTC.

V usage is TRBV27 and J usage is TRBJ2-6; D not certain. Germline assignment: CDR1 MNHEY and CDR2 SMNVEV (reference sequence). V dropped 5 bases and J dropped 1 base, with 6 bases sitting between them. The CDR3 has 14 residues. The CDR3 reads CASSKASGANVLTF. The CDR3 region has the DNA TGTGCCAGCAGTAAAGCTTCTGGGGCCAACGTCCTGACTTTC.

The chain couples TRBV5-1 to TRBJ2-7; 8 bases line up with TRBD2. J was trimmed by 6 bases and V by 0 bases; bases with no gene match: 8. CDR1 SGHRS and CDR2 YFSETQ come from the germline V gene. This CDR3 comprises 15 residues. The CDR3 DNA reads as TGCGCCAGCAGCTTGGTTGCGGGAGGTTCCGGCGAGCAGTACTTC. This gives the protein CASSLVAGGSGEQYF.

The chain combines TRBV6-4 with TRBJ1-5; D possibly corresponds to TRBD1 (5 bases). CDR3 size: 13 residues. Germline values: CDR1 MRHNA, CDR2 SNTAGT. Trimming removed 3 bases at V and 5 bases at J, with 8 bases between. The CDR3 sequence is CASSEGVHQPQHF. CDR3 nucleotide sequence: TGTGCCAGCAGTGAAGGGGTACATCAGCCCCAGCATTTT.